This T cell receptor beta chain was retrieved from a study of blood T cells in healthy people across ages. Overall study findings and caveats: Any changes in expanded clonotypes were possibly confounded, as donor CMV status remained unknown.

In the case of this clonotype: Antigen: not known.

Sample-barcoded 5' priming and a J-beta primer mix drove a second PCR of roughly 6 to 12 cycles. From the 5' RACE reads, TCRdb called clonotypes with MiXCR, one entry per CDR3 protein. The repertoire holds about 1.6 million distinct CDR3 sequences, with about 31% as singletons. The CDR3 is made up of 13 amino acids. V was shortened by 2 bases and J by 3 bases, with 8 bases between the two germline ends. From germline, CDR1 is WNHNN and CDR2 SYGVQD (reference sequence). Sequences were obtained from blood. The V call is TRBV10-1, the J call TRBJ2-7, with D maybe TRBD1 (6 bases). This sequence originates from a woman between 25 and 40 years old in good health. The DNA for the CDR3 is TGCGCCAGCAGTGAGGGGACACACTACGAGCAGTACTTC. Translating gives CASSEGTHYEQYF.